This TCR beta chain appears in the sequencing data of a study of blood T cell repertoires in COVID-19. Study details: The cDNA or gDNA used as material had been derived from T cells, B-cell-depleted T cells, or PBMCs.

The method was immunoSEQ multiplex PCR; TCRdb's version includes in-frame clones alone and lacks a portion of them. The table includes approximately 340,000 clones, approximately 93% detected once. V lost 3 bases, J lost 1 base, and 12 bases lay in between. CDR1 is MNHEY and CDR2 is SMNVEV in the germline V gene (reference sequence). CDR3 length: 15 amino acids. Sequencing was performed on PBMCs or T cells enriched from blood (not recorded which). The chain links TRBV27 to TRBJ1-1; the D gene is possibly TRBD1 (5 bases). The receptor was isolated from a middle-aged woman who had been exposed to COVID-19. The CDR3 bases are TGTGCCAGCAGTTTTGCGGGACTCCAGAACACTGAAGCTTTCTTT. It translates to CASSFAGLQNTEAFF.